Presented here are 32 T cell receptor beta chains from one specimen sequenced in a study of T cell responses to AZD1222 COVID-19 vaccine. The protocol was immunoSEQ multiplex PCR, while the TCRdb copy is restricted to in-frame clones and leaves out a portion. The table includes 150,000 or so clones, around 92% detected once. This sample comprised peripheral blood, obtained 28 days after the second AZD1222 dose. These receptors came from an adult who received the AZD1222 COVID-19 vaccine.

This clone was counted once. The chain employs TRBV2 and TRBJ1-5, with a weak D call TRBD1 (5 bases). The CDR3 consists of 14 residues. The germline V gene has CDR1 SNHLY and CDR2 FYNNEI. V lost 3 bases to trimming and J lost 7 bases, with 13 bases between them. CDR3 protein: CASSDERGHQPQHF. Here the CDR3 DNA reads TGTGCCAGCAGTGATGAAAGGGGCCACCAGCCCCAGCATTTT.

The chain employs TRBV13 and TRBJ1-5, with a possible D match to TRBD1 (5 bases). CDR3 length: 13 residues. Germline CDR1 PRHDT, CDR2 FYEKMQ (reference sequence). V was shortened by 6 bases and J by 7 bases, with 13 bases between the two germline ends. The CDR3 bases are TGTGCCAGCAGTTCTGCCAGGGCCCAGCCCCAGCATTTT. This sequence encodes CASSSARAQPQHF.

This rearrangement joins TRBV29-1 to TRBJ1-3, with D possibly being TRBD1 (5 bases). V was pared by 6 bases and J by 8 bases, with 11 bases between. CDR3 length equals 11 residues. Germline-derived CDR1 and CDR2 are SQVTM and ANQGSEA. The CDR3 is CSVIKGDTIYF. CDR3 nucleotide sequence: TGCAGCGTAATTAAAGGGGACACCATATATTTT.

The chain has TRBV7-9 and TRBJ2-6; D remains ambiguous. This CDR3 is built from 15 residues. The V end was cut by 0 bases, the J end by 1 base, with 4 bases between. Germline loops: CDR1 SEHNR, CDR2 FQNEAQ (reference sequence). CDR3 nucleotide sequence: TGTGCCAGCAGCTTAGCCGGGTCTGGGGCCAACGTCCTGACTTTC. Amino acid sequence: CASSLAGSGANVLTF.

This chain uses TRBV6-6 with TRBJ2-5; the D is unclear. Between the trimmed V and J ends, which lost 0 bases and 3 bases, there was a span of 8 bases. This CDR3 is 14 amino acids long. Germline CDR1 reads MNHNY; CDR2 reads SVGAGI (reference sequence). This chain's CDR3 is CASSYSGNKETQYF. In DNA form, the CDR3 reads TGTGCCAGCAGTTACTCAGGGAATAAAGAGACCCAGTACTTC.

The V gene is TRBV28, the J gene TRBJ1-2, with unresolved D. Trimming took 5 bases from V and 7 from J, leaving 11 bases between them. CDR1 and CDR2 from the germline V gene are MDHEN and SYDVKM. The CDR3 has 12 residues. CDR3 residues: CASSPLAVGYTF. CDR3 bases: TGTGCCAGCAGTCCCCTAGCTGTTGGCTACACCTTC.

The V gene is TRBV7-8, the J gene TRBJ1-4, with D uncertain. Germline V lookup: CDR1 SGHVS, CDR2 FQNEAQ. This CDR3 region has 15 residues. V lost 1 base and J lost 7, with 13 bases in between. This chain's CDR3 is CASSLGRVEVEKLFF. The CDR3 DNA sequence: TGTGCCAGCAGCTTAGGGCGGGTAGAGGTTGAAAAACTGTTTTTT.

The chain couples TRBV11-2 to TRBJ1-2; D uncertain. The CDR3 has 15 residues. Germline assignment: CDR1 SGHAT and CDR2 FQNNGV. V lost 1 base to trimming and J lost 4 bases, with 13 bases between them. The CDR3 region is CASSLGATTAYGYTF. CDR3 nucleotide sequence: TGTGCCAGCAGCTTAGGAGCGACAACCGCCTATGGCTACACCTTC.

The chain joins TRBV7-8 to TRBJ2-3; 14 bases agree with TRBD2. V lost 0 bases and J lost 6; bases outside the gene matches: 5. The CDR3 loop spans 17 amino acids. Germline lookup yields CDR1 SGHVS and CDR2 FQNEAQ. The CDR3 nucleotides read TGTGCCAGCAGCTTAGCAGGACTAGCGGGAGGTTGGGATACGCAGTATTTT. Its protein product is CASSLAGLAGGWDTQYF.

This rearrangement joins TRBV9 to TRBJ2-1; TRBD2 aligns across 12 bases. The CDR3 extends over 16 amino acids. The V and J ends lost 4 bases and 8 bases, in that order; junction bases with no gene match: 10. The germline CDR1 and CDR2 sequences are SGDLS and YYNGEE. The CDR3 bases are TGTGCCAGCAGCCCCAGGGCTAGCGGGAGGGCCGATGAGCAGTTCTTC. This translates into CASSPRASGRADEQFF.

The gene calls are TRBV4-1 and TRBJ2-7; D may be TRBD1 or TRBD2 (5 bases each). Germline loops: CDR1 MGHRA, CDR2 YSYEKL. CDR3 length: 13 residues. The V and J ends lost 3 bases and 0 bases respectively, with 6 bases between them. DNA for the CDR3: TGCGCCAGCAGCCAGGGGACCTCCTACGAGCAGTACTTC. Translating it yields CASSQGTSYEQYF.

This clone was recorded only once. This sequence joins TRBV29-1 and TRBJ2-7; tentatively, D is TRBD1 (5 bases). The CDR3 consists of 11 residues. Between the trimmed V and J ends, which lost 6 bases and 3 bases, there was a span of 9 bases. Germline values: CDR1 SQVTM, CDR2 ANQGSEA. CDR3 nucleotide sequence: TGCAGCGTCTCCCAGGGCTACGAGCAGTACTTC. Amino acid sequence: CSVSQGYEQYF.

This rearrangement joins TRBV3-1 (or the pseudogene TRBV3-2) to TRBJ1-1; D possibly corresponds to TRBD1 (5 bases). CDR3 length: 15 residues. The germline gives CDR1 LGHDT, CDR2 YNNKEL (reference sequence). Between the trimmed V and J ends, which lost 0 bases and 10 bases, there was a span of 18 bases. The CDR3 DNA is TGTGCCAGCAGCCAAGAAAGGCAGGGAACTGTAGGAGCTTTCTTT. It codes for CASSQERQGTVGAFF.

The chain combines TRBV18 with TRBJ1-5; D ambiguous. Germline CDR1 reads KGHSH; CDR2 reads LQKENI. The CDR3 consists of 15 residues. V lost 1 base to trimming and J lost 3 bases, with 10 bases between them. The CDR3 nucleotides read TGTGCCAGCTCACCACTCGCTCACAACAATCAGCCCCAGCATTTT. Translated, it gives CASSPLAHNNQPQHF.

CDR3: CATYSSGTGVFSGGYTF. The DNA of the CDR3 is TGTGCCACCTACTCATCTGGGACAGGGGTTTTTTCGGGTGGCTACACCTTC. The rearrangement joins TRBV10-3 to TRBJ1-2; 10 bases agree with TRBD1. The V and J ends lost 10 bases and 7 bases, in that order; junction bases with no gene match: 21. The CDR3 spans 17 residues. The germline gives CDR1 ENHRY, CDR2 SYGVKD.

The chain recombines TRBV7-8 with TRBJ2-1, with TRBD1 as a possible D gene (6 bases). The CDR3 covers 15 residues. Trimming shortened V by 3 bases and J by 4 bases, and 13 bases separated the two germline ends. Germline V gene data show CDR1 as SGHVS and CDR2 as FQNEAQ. The chain's CDR3 is CASSLGHPAYNEQFF. The CDR3 DNA reads as TGTGCCAGCAGCTTGGGACACCCAGCTTACAATGAGCAGTTCTTC.

The J gene is TRBJ2-1, the V gene TRBV9, with D possibly matching TRBD1 (6 bases). V lost 4 bases and J lost 0, with 11 bases in between. The germline V gene has CDR1 SGDLS and CDR2 YYNGEE. The CDR3 sequence is 15 residues long. The CDR3 reads CASSRTVGSYNEQFF. CDR3 DNA: TGTGCCAGCAGCCGGACAGTGGGCTCCTACAATGAGCAGTTCTTC. Full variable domain (outside the CDR3, taken from reference TRBV9 and TRBJ2-1): DSGVTQTPKHLITATGQRVTLRCSPRSGDLSVYWYQQSLDQGLQFLIQYYNGEERAKGNILERFSAQQFPDLHSELNLSSLELGDSALYFCASSRTVGSYNEQFFGPGTRLTVL.

The genes are TRBV7-9 and TRBJ1-1; D remains unclear. The V end was cut by 6 bases, the J end by 4 bases, with 12 bases between. Germline V gene data show CDR1 as SEHNR and CDR2 as FQNEAQ (reference sequence). This CDR3 spans 13 amino acids. The CDR3 bases are TGTGCCAGCAGATTAACTGAGGGCACTGAAGCTTTCTTT. Protein sequence: CASRLTEGTEAFF. Variable domain in full (rest from reference TRBV7-9 and TRBJ1-1): DTGVSQNPRHKITKRGQNVTFRCDPISEHNRLYWYRQTLGQGPEFLTYFQNEAQLEKSRLLSDRFSAERPKGSFSTLEIQRTEQGDSAMYLCASRLTEGTEAFFGQGTRLTVV.

There are a few counts of this clone. V gene TRBV29-1 combines with J gene TRBJ2-1; D call uncertain. With 5 bases removed from V and 0 bases from J, the gap between germline ends came to 5 bases. The CDR3 totals 12 residues. Germline V gene lookup returns CDR1 SQVTM and CDR2 ANQGSEA. CDR3 region: CSVFGSYNEQFF. The CDR3 nucleotides are TGCAGCGTTTTCGGCTCCTACAATGAGCAGTTCTTC.

The chain employs TRBV3-1 (or the pseudogene TRBV3-2) and TRBJ2-2; 7 positions match TRBD2. Unmatched junction bases numbered 14, after V lost 3 bases and J lost 1 base. CDR1 is LGHDT and CDR2 is YNNKEL in the germline V gene (reference sequence). The CDR3 is 19 amino acids. The DNA for the CDR3 is TGTGCCAGCAGCCACCTAAGAAGCCGGCTAGCGGTGAACACCGGGGAGCTGTTTTTT. Residues: CASSHLRSRLAVNTGELFF.

V and J are TRBV5-1 and TRBJ1-1, with D unresolved. Germline values: CDR1 SGHRS, CDR2 YFSETQ. There are 15 residues in the CDR3. V dropped 1 base and J dropped 3 bases, with 13 bases sitting between them. The CDR3 nucleotides are TGCGCCAGCAGCTTGAACCCGGGTTCGGACACTGAAGCTTTCTTT. Translating it yields CASSLNPGSDTEAFF.

The DNA of the CDR3 is TGCGCCAGCAGCCCCGGACCCTCGCGGGACATTCAGTACTTC. Protein sequence: CASSPGPSRDIQYF. The chain is built from TRBV5-1 and TRBJ2-4; maybe TRBD2 (5 bases). This CDR3 region has 14 residues. Trimming stripped 4 bases from V and 8 bases from J, with 16 bases between. Germline assignment: CDR1 SGHRS and CDR2 YFSETQ. The full variable domain, with the rest looked up from reference TRBV5-1 and TRBJ2-4, is KAGVTQTPRYLIKTRGQQVTLSCSPISGHRSVSWYQQTPGQGLQFLFEYFSETQRNKGNFPGRFSGRQFSNSRSEMNVSTLELGDSALYLCASSPGPSRDIQYFGAGTRLSVL.

This rearrangement joins TRBV24-1 to TRBJ1-1, with D unresolved. Between the trimmed V and J ends, which lost 0 bases and 3 bases, there was a span of 4 bases. This CDR3 has 13 residues. Germline CDR1 KGHDR, CDR2 SFDVKD. In DNA form, the CDR3 reads TGTGCCACCAGTGATTTGGGCGACACTGAAGCTTTCTTT. It codes for CATSDLGDTEAFF.

The chain is built from TRBV30 and TRBJ1-5, with 9 bases that match TRBD1. The J segment lost 4 bases and the V segment lost 0 bases, leaving 7 bases of the junction unmatched. CDR3 size: 16 residues. Germline CDR1 GTSNPN, CDR2 SVGIG (reference sequence). The CDR3 DNA reads TGTGCCTGGAGTGTAACAGGGGGCTCGGGAAATCAGCCCCAGCATTTT. Encoded protein: CAWSVTGGSGNQPQHF.

The CDR3 region has the DNA TGTGCCAGCAGTCCCCGACAGGGCCGAGAGACTGAAGCTTTCTTT. Its translation is CASSPRQGRETEAFF. This sequence joins TRBV6-5 and TRBJ1-1, with 7 positions matching TRBD1. The V segment lost 5 bases and the J segment 5 bases; nucleotides outside the gene matches: 11. CDR1 is MNHEY and CDR2 is SVGAGI in the germline V gene. The CDR3 extends over 15 amino acids.

The chain has TRBV11-2 and TRBJ2-1, with 10 bases aligning to TRBD1. Germline V CDR1 and CDR2: SGHAT, FQNNGV. This CDR3 is built from 16 residues. After removal of 4 bases from V and 3 bases from J, the junction contained 6 bases not matched to a gene. The CDR3 protein is CASSSLRDRGYNEQFF. The CDR3, as DNA: TGTGCCAGCAGCTCCCTCCGGGACAGGGGCTACAATGAGCAGTTCTTC. The variable domain in full, with the rest retrieved from reference TRBV11-2 and TRBJ2-1, is EAGVAQSPRYKIIEKRQSVAFWCNPISGHATLYWYQQILGQGPKLLIQFQNNGVVDDSQLPKDRFSAERLKGVDSTLKIQPAKLEDSAVYLCASSSLRDRGYNEQFFGPGTRLTVL.

This clone was seen once. This chain joins TRBV10-3 and TRBJ2-1, with D possibly TRBD1 on 5 matching bases. Trimming removed 7 bases from V and 2 bases from J, with 15 bases in between. Germline V gene lookup returns CDR1 ENHRY and CDR2 SYGVKD. There are 15 residues in the CDR3. CDR3 in DNA: TGTGCCATCAACCAAGGACACGCTGCCTACAATGAGCAGTTCTTC. Translated, it gives CAINQGHAAYNEQFF.

CDR3 residues: CASSPGGGHYGYTF. CDR3 coding DNA: TGTGCCAGCTCCCCGGGAGGGGGCCACTATGGCTACACCTTC. The V call is TRBV18, the J call TRBJ1-2, with TRBD1 matching over 7 bases. The length of the CDR3 is 14 residues. Germline V lookup: CDR1 KGHSH, CDR2 LQKENI. V lost 6 bases and J lost 3; bases outside the gene matches: 7. Complete variable domain (other parts from reference TRBV18 and TRBJ1-2): NAGVMQNPRHLVRRRGQEARLRCSPMKGHSHVYWYRQLPEEGLKFMVYLQKENIIDESGMPKERFSAEFPKEGPSILRIQQVVRGDSAAYFCASSPGGGHYGYTFGSGTRLTVV.

There are a few counts of this clone. The rearrangement joins TRBV28 to TRBJ2-3; D remains unclear. This CDR3 has 14 residues. Per the germline V gene, CDR1 is MDHEN and CDR2 is SYDVKM. V lost 7 bases and J 7 bases, leaving 18 bases between the germline ends. The CDR3 DNA sequence: TGTGCCAGCACCCCCATAATTTCGTTTAATACGCAGTATTTT. Translated: CASTPIISFNTQYF.

The rearrangement joins TRBV11-2 to TRBJ1-2, with 8 nucleotides matching TRBD1. The CDR3 has 16 amino acids. V lost 5 bases, J lost 0 bases, and 8 bases stayed unmatched. Germline V CDR1 and CDR2: SGHAT, FQNNGV. The DNA of the CDR3 is TGTGCCAGCAGCGCCGGACAGGGCAGAGCTAACTATGGCTACACCTTC. Protein: CASSAGQGRANYGYTF.

This chain joins TRBV28 and TRBJ1-3; 7 positions match TRBD1. Trimming took 5 bases from V and 0 from J; bases not matched to a gene: 7. The CDR3 totals 16 residues. From germline, CDR1 is MDHEN and CDR2 SYDVKM. The DNA of the CDR3 is TGTGCCAGCAGTCTCGACAGGGCTATCTCTGGAAACACCATATATTTT. Amino acids: CASSLDRAISGNTIYF.

This rearrangement joins TRBV7-9 to TRBJ2-3; D may be TRBD2 (5 bases). Trimming took 5 bases from V and 7 from J, leaving 10 bases between them. CDR3 length equals 12 residues. CDR1 is SEHNR and CDR2 is FQNEAQ in the germline V gene (reference sequence). CDR3: CASSQDGNTQYF. For the CDR3, the DNA is TGTGCCAGCAGCCAGGACGGGAATACGCAGTATTTT. The full variable domain, in which reference TRBV7-9 and TRBJ2-3 provide the parts outside the CDR3, is DTGVSQNPRHKITKRGQNVTFRCDPISEHNRLYWYRQTLGQGPEFLTYFQNEAQLEKSRLLSDRFSAERPKGSFSTLEIQRTEQGDSAMYLCASSQDGNTQYFGPGTRLTVL.